The clone carrying this TCR beta chain was counted a single time. The data were obtained in a study of technical replicates of blood from a few donors. This CDR3 contains 13 residues. The ends were cut back, 4 bases at V and 6 bases at J, with 9 bases in the middle. CDR1 is MNHNY and CDR2 is SVGAGI in the germline V gene (reference sequence). Only in-frame clones appear in the TCRdb table, and some are missing; sequencing was by immunoSEQ multiplex PCR. The sample includes some 90,000 clones, 90% to 95% of them seen just once. This sequence joins TRBV6-6 and TRBJ2-2; a weak D match, TRBD1 (5 bases). The sequence came from a human donor in good health. Sequenced material: T cells isolated from PBMCs. The CDR3 spells CASSLLGAGELFF. CDR3 DNA: TGTGCCAGCAGTTTGTTAGGGGCCGGGGAGCTGTTTTTT.